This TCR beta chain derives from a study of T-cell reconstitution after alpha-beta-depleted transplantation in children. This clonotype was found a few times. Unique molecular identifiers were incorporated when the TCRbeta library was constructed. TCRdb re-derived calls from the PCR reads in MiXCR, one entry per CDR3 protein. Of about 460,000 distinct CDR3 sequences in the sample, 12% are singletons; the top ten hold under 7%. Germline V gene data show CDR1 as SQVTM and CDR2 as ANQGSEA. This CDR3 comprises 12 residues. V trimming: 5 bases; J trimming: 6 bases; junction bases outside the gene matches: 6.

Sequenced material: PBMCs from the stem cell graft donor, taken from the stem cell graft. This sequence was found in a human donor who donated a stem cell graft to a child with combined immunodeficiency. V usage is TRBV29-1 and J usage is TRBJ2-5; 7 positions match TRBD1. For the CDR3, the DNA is TGCAGCGTTTCCGACAGGGTAAAGACCCAGTACTTC. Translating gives CSVSDRVKTQYF.